This TCR beta chain was found in a study of cytomegalovirus exposure and HLA in healthy donors. At the level of the study: T cells numbering around 200 million yielded some 120 million unique TCR beta sequences in an earlier analysis. From donors who were HLA-typed, an early data release held 80 million to 85 million unique TCRs. Study-level points and caveats: Near-uniform donor sequencing depth was presumed by presence/absence analyses.

This clone was seen a single time. What it recognizes is unknown. The PCR ran on 60 Vbeta and 13 Jbeta primers. The repertoire was sequenced with immunoSEQ multiplex PCR; TCRdb's copy has only in-frame clones and lacks some. This table holds about 130,000 clones, roughly three quarters found once. This receptor was obtained from a man between 25 and 39 years old in good health and CMV-seronegative. Sequenced: PBMCs.

This CDR3 reads CASSIVGGGSGEQFF. DNA of the CDR3: TGTGCCAGTAGTATAGTAGGAGGGGGCAGCGGTGAGCAGTTCTTC. The chain couples TRBV19 to TRBJ2-1, with D maybe TRBD1 (7 bases). Deletions cut 1 base from V and 9 bases from J, with 16 bases between. This CDR3 has 15 amino acids. Germline V CDR1 and CDR2: LNHDA, SQIVND (reference sequence).